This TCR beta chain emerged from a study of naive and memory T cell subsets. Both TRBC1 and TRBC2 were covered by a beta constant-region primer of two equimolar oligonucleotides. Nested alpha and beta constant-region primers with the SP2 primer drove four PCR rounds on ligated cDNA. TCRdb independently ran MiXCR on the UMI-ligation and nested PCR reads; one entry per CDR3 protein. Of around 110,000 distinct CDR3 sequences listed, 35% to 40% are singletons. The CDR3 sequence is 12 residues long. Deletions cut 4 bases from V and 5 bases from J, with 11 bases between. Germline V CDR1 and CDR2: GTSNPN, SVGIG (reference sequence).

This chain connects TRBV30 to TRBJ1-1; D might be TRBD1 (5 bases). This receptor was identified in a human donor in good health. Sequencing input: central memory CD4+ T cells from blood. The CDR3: CAWIPGRTEAFF. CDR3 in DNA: TGTGCCTGGATTCCAGGGAGGACTGAAGCTTTCTTT.